Detailed here is one T cell receptor (beta chain). What it binds is unknown. The CDR3 is 16 residues long. CDR1 is MGHDK and CDR2 is SYGVNS in the germline V gene. The ends lost 1 base at V and 5 bases at J; junction bases unmatched: 6. This sample was taken from a study of cytomegalovirus exposure and HLA in healthy donors. Study-level information: The 100 to 150 validation repertoires and the approximately 630 first-cohort repertoires shared a platform, a later analysis reported.

The donors were members of the approximately 130-subject validation cohort (separate from the approximately 670-subject first cohort). Study conclusions and caveats: In vitro assays verified that a few CMV-associated chains recognized CMV antigens specifically. Accounts indicate the classifier identified cytomegalovirus status with strong specificity and sensitivity.

Sequencing used immunoSEQ multiplex PCR; TCRdb keeps in-frame clones, though not all of them. The table lists around 300,000 clones, nearly 90% of them singletons, with over 0.9% in the top ten. The source is a young man in good health and CMV-seronegative. The genes are TRBV25-1 and TRBJ2-1, with 9 bases aligning to TRBD2. Material: PBMCs. CDR3 nucleotides: TGTGCCAGCAGTGAATTCAGGCGGGGGGGAAACAATGAGCAGTTCTTC. Protein product: CASSEFRRGGNNEQFF.